The present TCR beta chain was sequenced within a study of breast tumors, draining lymph nodes, adjacent tissues. Study-level points and caveats: Compared with lymph nodes, tumors were less diverse; compared with nontumor tissue, more. Luminal-like breast cancer showed significantly higher tumor–nontumor repertoire similarity than basal-like. Data fit most tumor T cells coming from lymph node, expanding in tumor.

TCRdb itself ran the multiplex PCR reads through MiXCR, one entry per CDR3 protein. The profile shows 20,000 to 25,000 distinct CDR3 sequences, around 23% of them singletons. The length of the CDR3 is 13 residues. V was shortened by 4 bases and J by 0 bases, with 6 bases between the two germline ends. Per germline, CDR1 SNHLY and CDR2 FYNNEI. This clonotype came up a few times. Its antigen is undetermined. The sequence derives from a female donor with breast cancer. Some clones in this sample may be carry-over from other donors' samples. The sample comprised breast tumor tissue. The rearrangement uses TRBV2 and TRBJ1-1, with no clear D. The CDR3 coding sequence is TGTGCCAGCAGTGGCAGCATGAACACTGAAGCTTTCTTT. Translated: CASSGSMNTEAFF.